The 20 T cell receptor beta chains presented below share a single source sample, sequenced in a study of OX40 agonist ivuxolimab in advanced cancers. TCRdb's table, derived via immunoSEQ multiplex PCR, lists solely in-frame clones and lacks some. The sample lists more than 50,000 clones, 94% occurring once. The sample consisted of CD4+ or CD8+ T cells sorted from blood, taken in a trial of the OX40 agonist ivuxolimab. These receptors were collected from an adult with an advanced solid tumor such as melanoma, head and neck, liver or kidney cancer.

The chain employs TRBV9 and TRBJ2-2, with TRBD1 identical over 8 bases. CDR3 size: 16 residues. The ends lost 0 bases at V and 3 bases at J; junction bases unmatched: 4. Germline V gene lookup returns CDR1 SGDLS and CDR2 YYNGEE. As DNA, the CDR3 is TGTGCCAGCAGCGTAGGACAGGGGCGGGACACCGGGGAGCTGTTTTTT. It specifies CASSVGQGRDTGELFF.

The chain joins TRBV11-2 to TRBJ2-7, with D perhaps TRBD1 (6 bases). V dropped 3 bases and J dropped 3 bases, with 12 bases sitting between them. Germline V gene lookup returns CDR1 SGHAT and CDR2 FQNNGV. The CDR3 is made up of 14 amino acids. CDR3 in amino acids: CASSFNTGNYEQYF. The CDR3 region has the DNA TGTGCCAGCAGCTTTAACACAGGGAACTACGAGCAGTACTTC.

The genes are TRBV9 and TRBJ1-2, with a weak D call TRBD1 (6 bases). The CDR3 spans 13 residues. Germline V gene data show CDR1 as SGDLS and CDR2 as YYNGEE. V lost 5 bases and J 8 bases, leaving 16 bases between the germline ends. CDR3 bases: TGTGCCAGCAGGACAGGTCCTCAACAAGGCTACACCTTC. Its translation is CASRTGPQQGYTF.

This chain's CDR3 is CASSVGVAGGYEQYF. The CDR3 nucleotides are TGTGCCAGCAGCGTGGGGGTAGCGGGAGGCTACGAGCAGTACTTC. This chain links TRBV9 with TRBJ2-7; the match to TRBD2 covers 10 bases. The germline V gene has CDR1 SGDLS and CDR2 YYNGEE. The CDR3 is 15 residues long. V trimming: 2 bases; J trimming: 3 bases; junction bases outside the gene matches: 5.

Concerning this clone: One end of the junction does not line up with germline, which may come from a read error. This chain links TRBV7-7 with TRBJ1-4, with a weak D call TRBD1 (6 bases). Germline V gives CDR1 SSHAT, CDR2 FNYEAQ (reference sequence). CDR3 length: 15 amino acids. CDR3 sequence reads: CASSLRNRVREKLFF. Written as DNA, the CDR3 is TGTGCTAGCAGCTTAAGGAACAGGGTTCGAGAAAAACTGTTTTTT.

The J gene is TRBJ2-1, the V gene TRBV27, with D hard to call. Germline V gives CDR1 MNHEY, CDR2 SMNVEV (reference sequence). This CDR3 has 13 amino acids. Trimming took off 3 bases at V and 9 bases at J, with 12 bases between the two ends. CDR3 amino acids: CASSFKGFAEQFF. In DNA, the CDR3 is TGTGCCAGCAGTTTCAAGGGTTTCGCTGAGCAGTTCTTC.

The rearrangement joins TRBV6-1 to TRBJ1-4, with D unclear. The length of the CDR3 is 12 residues. Per the germline V gene, CDR1 is MNHNS and CDR2 is SASEGT. Trimming removed 6 bases at V and 7 bases at J, with 9 bases between. The CDR3 loop reads CASSYVGEKLFF. As DNA, the CDR3 is TGTGCCAGCAGCTATGTAGGTGAAAAACTGTTTTTT.

The chain couples TRBV4-2 to TRBJ1-5; possible D gene TRBD1, 5 bases. This CDR3 contains 15 residues. Germline V gene data show CDR1 as LGHNA and CDR2 as YNFKEQ. The germline V and J ends were trimmed by 0 bases and 6 bases, with 12 bases remaining between them. CDR3 nucleotides: TGTGCCAGCAGCCAAGAATGGGCAGGGCGTCAGCCCCAGCATTTT. This codes for CASSQEWAGRQPQHF.

The chain links TRBV7-9 to TRBJ1-4; 7 bases are shared with TRBD1. The CDR3 has 16 residues. From germline, CDR1 is SEHNR and CDR2 FQNEAQ (reference sequence). The V segment lost 6 bases and the J segment 4 bases; nucleotides outside the gene matches: 11. The CDR3 sequence: CASSSRTGLINEKLFF. In DNA form, the CDR3 reads TGTGCCAGCAGTTCCCGGACAGGCCTCATTAATGAAAAACTGTTTTTT.

V usage is TRBV7-9 and J usage is TRBJ2-1; no clear D gene. The germline V gene encodes CDR1 SEHNR and CDR2 FQNEAQ (reference sequence). V gave up 2 bases and J gave up 7 bases, with 6 bases separating them. The CDR3 contains 12 residues. This chain's CDR3 is CASSLPVNEQFF. Written as DNA, the CDR3 is TGTGCCAGCAGCTTACCGGTGAATGAGCAGTTCTTC. Looking up the rest from reference TRBV7-9 and TRBJ2-1 gives the full variable domain: DTGVSQNPRHKITKRGQNVTFRCDPISEHNRLYWYRQTLGQGPEFLTYFQNEAQLEKSRLLSDRFSAERPKGSFSTLEIQRTEQGDSAMYLCASSLPVNEQFFGPGTRLTVL.

The V and J genes are TRBV9 and TRBJ2-3; D is unresolved. The CDR3 totals 14 residues. Germline CDR1 is SGDLS and CDR2 is YYNGEE. Trimming shortened V by 1 base and J by 0 bases, and 6 bases separated the two germline ends. The CDR3 coding sequence is TGTGCCAGCAGCGTAACCCCCAGCACAGATACGCAGTATTTT. It specifies CASSVTPSTDTQYF.

Here the CDR3 DNA reads TGCGCCAGCAGCCAAGCGGGACCTGAGCAGTTCTTC. It translates to CASSQAGPEQFF. This chain uses TRBV4-1 with TRBJ2-1; D is perhaps TRBD1 or TRBD2 (5 bases each). Per germline, CDR1 MGHRA and CDR2 YSYEKL. The length of the CDR3 is 12 residues. Trimming cost V 1 base and J 9 bases, with 7 bases left between them.

The chain carries TRBV2 and TRBJ2-5; 8 nucleotides match TRBD1. The CDR3 has 15 residues. V shed 8 bases and J 2 bases; nucleotides not matched to a gene: 10. Germline V lookup: CDR1 SNHLY, CDR2 FYNNEI. The CDR3, as DNA: TGTGCCAGCTCCCAGTCAGGGGGCGCGCAAGAGACCCAGTACTTC. Protein: CASSQSGGAQETQYF.

The chain couples TRBV5-1 to TRBJ2-1; the D is unclear. There are 14 residues in the CDR3. In germline, CDR1 is SGHRS, CDR2 YFSETQ. Trimming stripped 0 bases from V and 3 bases from J, with 7 bases between. CDR3 sequence reads: CASSLAADYNEQFF. The CDR3 region has the DNA TGCGCCAGCAGCTTGGCCGCTGACTACAATGAGCAGTTCTTC.

The chain couples TRBV9 to TRBJ1-1; the match to TRBD1 covers 7 bases. Germline V gene lookup returns CDR1 SGDLS and CDR2 YYNGEE. This CDR3 is 16 amino acids long. Unmatched junction bases numbered 8, after V lost 3 bases and J lost 0 bases. CDR3 nucleotide sequence: TGTGCCAGCAGCGCCGACAGGGACAGTTTGAACACTGAAGCTTTCTTT. This gives the protein CASSADRDSLNTEAFF.

J is TRBJ1-2 and V is TRBV6-5; 10 bases align to TRBD1. Germline lookup yields CDR1 MNHEY and CDR2 SVGAGI. The junction had 8 bases not matched to a gene; V was cut back by 4 bases and J by 6 bases. The CDR3 consists of 15 residues. Here the CDR3 reads CASSSPTGGWHGYTF. The CDR3 DNA reads as TGTGCCAGCAGTTCCCCGACAGGGGGCTGGCATGGCTACACCTTC.

The chain joins TRBV2 to TRBJ2-5; 8 bases match TRBD1. The CDR3 runs to 14 residues. Germline CDR1 is SNHLY and CDR2 is FYNNEI. After removal of 6 bases from V and 3 bases from J, the junction contained 6 bases not matched to a gene. Written as DNA, the CDR3 is TGTGCCAGCAGCGGACAGGGCGCGGAAGAGACCCAGTACTTC. Protein: CASSGQGAEETQYF.

This chain uses TRBV5-8 with TRBJ1-5; 7 bases agree with TRBD1. Germline V CDR1 and CDR2: SGHTS, YDEGEE. This CDR3 region has 15 residues. V lost 0 bases to trimming and J lost 7 bases; unmatched junction nucleotides: 7. The CDR3 DNA follows: TGTGCCAGCAGCTTGGAGGGGGCCCCGGGGCAGCCCCAGCATTTT. Translation: CASSLEGAPGQPQHF.

This chain joins TRBV6-5 and TRBJ1-5, with D unresolved. The CDR3 spans 12 residues. Germline V gene data show CDR1 as MNHEY and CDR2 as SVGAGI. V lost 2 bases, J lost 10 bases, and 9 bases lay in between. CDR3 in amino acids: CASSYVGGPQHF. As DNA, the CDR3 is TGTGCCAGCAGTTACGTAGGAGGTCCCCAGCATTTT.

V usage is TRBV4-3 and J usage is TRBJ1-2; D not resolved. This CDR3 has 15 amino acids. The germline V gene encodes CDR1 LGHNA and CDR2 YSLEER. Between the trimmed V and J ends, which lost 0 bases and 7 bases, there was a span of 15 bases. CDR3 amino acids: CASSQDPVWRGGYTF. The CDR3 coding sequence is TGCGCCAGCAGCCAAGATCCGGTTTGGCGAGGTGGCTACACCTTC.